This passage covers 9 T cell receptor beta chains from one sample sequenced in a study of T cell changes during pregnancy in multiple sclerosis. TCRdb keeps only in-frame clones here, not all; method: immunoSEQ multiplex PCR. The repertoire holds tens of thousands of clones, with around nine tenths as singletons. Sequencing used CD4+ T cells from peripheral blood mononuclear cells, obtained in the first trimester of pregnancy. The receptors stem from a female donor in good health, enrolled as a control in a pregnancy study.

The chain carries TRBV7-2 and TRBJ2-1; 8 bases are a match to TRBD2. The J segment lost 8 bases and the V segment lost 2 bases, leaving 11 bases of the junction unmatched. This CDR3 is built from 16 residues. Germline assignment: CDR1 SGHTA and CDR2 FQGNSA. The CDR3 here is CASSLSPDGLAYEQFF. The CDR3 region has the DNA TGTGCCAGCAGCTTATCCCCAGACGGACTAGCCTATGAGCAGTTCTTC.

The chain carries TRBV27 and TRBJ2-2, with TRBD2 identical over 9 bases. Trimming at V came to 6 bases and at J to 7 bases, leaving 9 bases not matched to a gene. CDR1 is MNHEY and CDR2 is SMNVEV in the germline V gene (reference sequence). This CDR3 region has 15 residues. The CDR3 spells CASSLASGIGGELFF. The CDR3 DNA follows: TGTGCCAGCAGCCTGGCTAGCGGGATCGGCGGGGAGCTGTTTTTT.

This chain connects TRBV9 to TRBJ2-5, with a weak D call TRBD2 (5 bases). Germline CDR1 reads SGDLS; CDR2 reads YYNGEE. V lost 4 bases and J 4 bases, leaving 11 bases between the germline ends. The CDR3 totals 13 residues. CDR3 bases: TGTGCCAGCAGCTCCTCTAGCCGAGAGACCCAGTACTTC. Residues: CASSSSSRETQYF. Full variable domain (outside the CDR3, taken from reference TRBV9 and TRBJ2-5): DSGVTQTPKHLITATGQRVTLRCSPRSGDLSVYWYQQSLDQGLQFLIQYYNGEERAKGNILERFSAQQFPDLHSELNLSSLELGDSALYFCASSSSSRETQYFGPGTRLLVL.

V usage is TRBV5-1 and J usage is TRBJ2-1; 7 bases are a match to TRBD2. This CDR3 comprises 16 residues. Germline V gene sequence: CDR1 SGHRS, CDR2 YFSETQ. The V gene end was trimmed by 4 bases and the J gene end by 7 bases; junction bases not matched to a gene: 14. The chain's CDR3 is CASSQTRGVGRNEQFF. CDR3 nucleotide sequence: TGCGCCAGCAGCCAAACCCGGGGGGTAGGACGGAATGAGCAGTTCTTC.

V and J are TRBV11-3 and TRBJ1-1, with TRBD1 identical over 8 bases. CDR3 length: 14 amino acids. With V trimmed by 6 bases and J by 3 bases, 6 bases remained unmatched. From germline, CDR1 is SGHNT and CDR2 YENEEA. CDR3 sequence: CASSLGRGHTEAFF. Written as DNA, the CDR3 is TGTGCCAGCAGTCTTGGCAGGGGGCACACTGAAGCTTTCTTT.

The V and J genes are TRBV4-2 and TRBJ2-5; maybe TRBD2 (5 bases). CDR1 and CDR2 from the germline V gene are LGHNA and YNFKEQ. V lost 0 bases and J lost 5, with 19 bases in between. This CDR3 is built from 17 residues. CDR3 residues: CASSQDARAYFMETQYF. The CDR3 coding sequence is TGTGCCAGCAGCCAAGATGCGAGGGCTTATTTTATGGAGACCCAGTACTTC.

The V call is TRBV28, the J call TRBJ2-7, with 7 bases aligning to TRBD1. V was pared by 9 bases and J by 1 base, with 9 bases of the junction left unmatched. This CDR3 has 14 amino acids. Per the germline V gene, CDR1 is MDHEN and CDR2 is SYDVKM. The CDR3 reads CASIPGTASYEQYF. The CDR3 DNA reads TGTGCCAGTATCCCCGGGACAGCATCCTACGAGCAGTACTTC. Based on the CDR3 plus reference TRBV28 and TRBJ2-7, the full variable domain is DVKVTQSSRYLVKRTGEKVFLECVQDMDHENMFWYRQDPGLGLRLIYFSYDVKMKEKGDIPEGYSVSREKKERFSLILESASTNQTSMYLCASIPGTASYEQYFGPGTRLTVT.

DNA of the CDR3: TGTGCCAGCAGAGGGGGTTCACCCCTCCACTTT. Protein product: CASRGGSPLHF. V usage is TRBV6-5 and J usage is TRBJ1-6; a weak D match, TRBD1 (6 bases). Germline V lookup: CDR1 MNHEY, CDR2 SVGAGI. There are 11 residues in the CDR3. V lost 6 bases and J 9 bases, leaving 6 bases between the germline ends.

This chain connects TRBV4-1 to TRBJ2-5, with TRBD2 matching 12 bases. With V trimmed by 6 bases and J by 1 base, 12 bases remained unmatched. The CDR3 spans 18 residues. CDR1 is MGHRA and CDR2 is YSYEKL in the germline V gene. The CDR3 is CASSPRLAGEITQETQYF. The CDR3 nucleotides read TGCGCCAGCAGTCCCCGACTAGCGGGGGAGATAACCCAAGAGACCCAGTACTTC.